Reported below is one TCR beta chain. Its matching antigen is unknown. TCRdb recomputed calls from the 5' RACE reads with MiXCR, one row per CDR3 protein. Of approximately 230,000 distinct CDR3 sequences detected, 11% to 15% appear once; the ten largest clones hold under 9.5%. Healthy Caucasians, and only they, were the donors. The source of the sample is a study of identical twins. V gave up 4 bases and J gave up 5 bases, with 7 bases separating them. Germline-derived CDR1 and CDR2 are LGHDT and YNNKEL (reference sequence). CDR3 length equals 12 residues. Overall study findings and caveats: Twins' excess sharing was less marked for out-of-frame beta sequences. The study found excess low generation probability among twin-shared out-of-frame alpha sequences.

Material for sequencing was memory (CD45RO+) T cells sorted from blood. The chain couples TRBV3-1 to TRBJ2-3; D is unclear. The clonotype comes from a woman aged 18-29 years in good health. The CDR3 loop reads CASSPSRDTQYF. For the CDR3, the DNA is TGTGCCAGCAGCCCTTCACGAGATACGCAGTATTTT.